This T cell receptor (beta chain) came from a study of blood T cell repertoires in COVID-19. About the study: COVID-19 samples, acute and convalescent, were from the United States, Italy and Spain.

TCRdb keeps only in-frame clones here, not all; method: immunoSEQ multiplex PCR. The profile shows fewer than 40,000 clones, 89% of them singletons. The CDR3 consists of 16 residues. The V end lost 5 bases, the J end lost 2 bases, and 19 bases lay between the germline ends. The germline V gene encodes CDR1 LGHDT and CDR2 YNNKEL (reference sequence). The clonotype was recovered from a human donor in a cohort sampled during active COVID-19. Sequenced material: peripheral blood. This chain joins TRBV3-1 (or the pseudogene TRBV3-2) and TRBJ2-7, with a weak D call TRBD1 (6 bases). CDR3 DNA: TGTGCCAGCAGCGCCCGGCCGGGGACACCAACCTACGAGCAGTACTTC. It specifies CASSARPGTPTYEQYF.